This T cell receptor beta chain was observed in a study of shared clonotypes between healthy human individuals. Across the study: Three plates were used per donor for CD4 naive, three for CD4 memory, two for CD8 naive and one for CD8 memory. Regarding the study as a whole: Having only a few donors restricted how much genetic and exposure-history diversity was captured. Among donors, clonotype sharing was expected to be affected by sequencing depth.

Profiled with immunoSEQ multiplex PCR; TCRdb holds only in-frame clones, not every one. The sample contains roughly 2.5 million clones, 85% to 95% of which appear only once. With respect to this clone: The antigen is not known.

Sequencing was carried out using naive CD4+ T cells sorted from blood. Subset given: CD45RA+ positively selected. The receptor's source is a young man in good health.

CDR3 protein: CASSESGRPYEQYF. The CDR3 nucleotides read TGCGCCAGCAGTGAGAGTGGCCGACCCTACGAGCAGTACTTC. The rearrangement uses TRBV10-1 and TRBJ2-7; D is uncertain. This CDR3 has 14 residues. Germline CDR1 is WNHNN and CDR2 is SYGVQD (reference sequence). The germline V and J ends were trimmed by 2 bases and 2 bases, with 10 bases remaining between them.